The clone carrying this T cell receptor (beta chain) has ten or more counts. Its matching antigen is unknown. This sample is part of a study of T cells after yellow fever vaccination. At the level of the study: In the case of low-cell-number fractions, SMART-Seq v4 Ultra Low Input was used for preparation. Study-wide results and caveats: Contamination by abundant bulk-population clonotypes could be present in FACS-sorted repertoires. A limited proportion of clonotypes was detected within both the CD4 and CD8 compartments. Booster sampling recovered most clones from primary vaccination (approximately 97% CD4, approximately 88% CD8).

MiXCR was run by TCRdb on the 5' RACE reads, yielding one entry per CDR3 protein. The sample comprises hundreds of thousands of distinct CDR3 sequences, roughly a sixth of which are singletons, and 17% rests with the top ten. CDR1 is LGHDT and CDR2 is YNNKEL in the germline V gene (reference sequence). V lost 0 bases and J 2 bases, leaving 6 bases between the germline ends. This CDR3 is 14 amino acids long. V gene TRBV3-1 combines with J gene TRBJ2-3; TRBD1 is a possible D gene (5 bases). The input for sequencing was PBMCs, taken about 5 days after the first yellow fever vaccination. The source of this sequence is a man aged 18 to 30 who received the YFV17D yellow fever vaccine. The CDR3 region is CASSQDRVTDTQYF. For the CDR3, the DNA is TGTGCCAGCAGCCAAGACAGGGTCACAGATACGCAGTATTTT.